These 25 T cell receptor beta chains were all obtained from the same sample, sequenced in a study of circulating and synovial CD4+ cells in juvenile arthritis. Using immunoSEQ multiplex PCR, the repertoire was profiled, and TCRdb retains in-frame clones only, with some absent. The sample gives about 1,400 clones, roughly 88% of which show up once; around 3.1% is in the top ten. Sequences were obtained from HLA-DR+ CD4+ T cells from blood. Noted subset: circulating pathogenic-like lymphocytes, sorted as HLA-DR+CD14-CD3+CD4+CD25low/- blood T cells. All receptors come from a human donor with juvenile idiopathic arthritis.

In this sample, this clone turned up once. The chain uses TRBV15 and TRBJ1-3; TRBD1 is a possible D gene (5 bases). The CDR3 runs to 15 residues. Between the trimmed V and J ends, which lost 0 bases and 1 base, there was a span of 7 bases. Germline V lookup: CDR1 LNHNV, CDR2 YYDKDF (reference sequence). The CDR3 sequence: CATSRDRGSGNTIYF. As DNA, the CDR3 is TGTGCCACCAGCAGAGACCGGGGGTCTGGAAACACCATATATTTT.

This clone showed up just once. This chain connects TRBV30 to TRBJ2-7, with 9 bases identical to TRBD2. The V gene's germline CDR1 is GTSNPN and CDR2 SVGIG (reference sequence). The V gene end was trimmed by 1 base and the J gene end by 2 bases; junction bases not matched to a gene: 9. The CDR3 spans 16 residues. Here the CDR3 reads CAWSALRGGRAYEQYF. In DNA, the CDR3 is TGTGCCTGGAGTGCGCTTAGGGGCGGGAGGGCCTACGAGCAGTACTTC. The full variable domain, its missing parts supplied by reference TRBV30 and TRBJ2-7, is SQTIHQWPATLVQPVGSPLSLECTVEGTSNPNLYWYRQAAGRGLQLLFYSVGIGQISSEVPQNLSASRPQDRQFILSSKKLLLSDSGFYLCAWSALRGGRAYEQYFGPGTRLTVT.

The chain employs TRBV19 and TRBJ2-3; TRBD2 matches at 16 bases. The germline gives CDR1 LNHDA, CDR2 SQIVND (reference sequence). The CDR3 is 16 residues long. Unmatched junction bases numbered 7, after V lost 7 bases and J lost 6 bases. The CDR3 loop is CASKGTSGGAADTQYF. The CDR3 DNA sequence: TGTGCCAGTAAGGGGACTAGCGGGGGGGCGGCGGATACGCAGTATTTT.

This clone was detected only a few times. The gene calls are TRBV6-1 and TRBJ1-3; no clear D gene. V dropped 0 bases and J dropped 3 bases, with 9 bases sitting between them. The CDR3 consists of 15 residues. The V gene's germline CDR1 is MNHNS and CDR2 SASEGT. The CDR3 here is CASSEAVGVGNTIYF. In DNA, the CDR3 is TGTGCCAGCAGTGAAGCGGTCGGGGTTGGAAACACCATATATTTT.

The chain has TRBV6-1 and TRBJ1-5, with no clear D. CDR1 is MNHNS, CDR2 SASEGT, per germline. Between the trimmed V and J ends, which lost 8 bases and 0 bases, there was a span of 5 bases. The CDR3 runs 12 residues. The CDR3 region is CASQYSNQPQHF. The CDR3 DNA is TGTGCCAGCCAGTATAGCAATCAGCCCCAGCATTTT.

This chain joins TRBV19 and TRBJ2-3; D may be TRBD1 (5 bases). Trimming removed 3 bases at V and 0 bases at J, with 10 bases between. CDR1 is LNHDA, CDR2 SQIVND, per germline (reference sequence). The CDR3 totals 15 residues. This chain's CDR3 is CASSMADISTDTQYF. DNA for the CDR3: TGTGCCAGTAGTATGGCGGACATTAGCACAGATACGCAGTATTTT.

This chain links TRBV7-2 with TRBJ2-7, with TRBD1 identical over 7 bases. In germline, CDR1 is SGHTA, CDR2 FQGNSA. Unmatched junction bases numbered 13, after V lost 5 bases and J lost 6 bases. The CDR3 runs to 15 residues. CDR3 sequence reads: CASSLLTGRIGEQYF. CDR3 sequence (DNA): TGTGCCAGCAGCCTTTTGACAGGGCGGATAGGCGAGCAGTACTTC. The complete variable domain, with remaining parts taken from reference TRBV7-2 and TRBJ2-7, reads GAGVSQSPSNKVTEKGKDVELRCDPISGHTALYWYRQSLGQGLEFLIYFQGNSAPDKSGLPSDRFSAERTGGSVSTLTIQRTQQEDSAVYLCASSLLTGRIGEQYFGPGTRLTVT.

The J gene is TRBJ2-1, the V gene TRBV7-3; D uncertain. The CDR3 length is 14 residues. Trimming took off 4 bases at V and 6 bases at J, with 13 bases between the two ends. The germline CDR1 and CDR2 sequences are SGHTA and FQGTGA. CDR3 sequence: CASSSSEALNEQFF. The CDR3 DNA is TGTGCCAGCAGCTCCAGCGAGGCCCTCAATGAGCAGTTCTTC.

The rearrangement joins TRBV5-1 to TRBJ1-1, with D perhaps matching TRBD1 (5 bases). The CDR3 consists of 14 residues. CDR1 and CDR2 from the germline V gene are SGHRS and YFSETQ. V lost 0 bases and J lost 4, with 10 bases in between. The CDR3 is CASSLEGQATEAFF. The CDR3 bases are TGCGCCAGCAGCTTGGAGGGGCAGGCCACTGAAGCTTTCTTT.

V gene TRBV4-2 combines with J gene TRBJ1-4, with D maybe TRBD1 (5 bases). Germline CDR1 is LGHNA and CDR2 is YNFKEQ. The CDR3 is made up of 15 amino acids. V shed 0 bases and J shed 8 bases, with 13 bases lying between them. CDR3 residues: CASSQDLSRAEKLFF. CDR3 nucleotides: TGTGCCAGCAGCCAAGATTTATCCAGGGCAGAAAAACTGTTTTTT.

Of note for this clone: Because the CDR3's place on the DNA is in doubt, the DNA is left out and the CDR3 is given as listed by TCRdb. The chain joins TRBV7-2 to TRBJ2-2; TRBD2 was called by the table and not checked on the DNA. The CDR3 length equals 19 residues, ends included. Germline V gene data show CDR1 as SGHTA and CDR2 as FQGNSA. The CDR3 reads CASSLFGAGGRVRTGELFF.

The chain employs TRBV11-3 and TRBJ2-5, with TRBD2 matching 8 bases. Trimming took 5 bases from V and 5 from J; bases not matched to a gene: 4. The germline CDR1 and CDR2 sequences are SGHNT and YENEEA. The CDR3 runs 13 residues. Written as DNA, the CDR3 is TGTGCCAGCAGCCGGGGGGGGCGTGAGACCCAGTACTTC. Translated: CASSRGGRETQYF. The complete variable domain, with remaining parts taken from reference TRBV11-3 and TRBJ2-5, reads EAGVVQSPRYKIIEKKQPVAFWCNPISGHNTLYWYLQNLGQGPELLIRYENEEAVDDSQLPKDRFSAERLKGVDSTLKIQPAELGDSAVYLCASSRGGRETQYFGPGTRLLVL.

The rearrangement links TRBV2 to TRBJ2-2; the match to TRBD2 covers 16 bases. With 4 bases clipped from V and 4 bases from J, the junction kept 15 bases outside the gene matches. The CDR3 has 21 amino acids. CDR1 is SNHLY and CDR2 is FYNNEI in the germline V gene. Written as DNA, the CDR3 is TGTGCCAGCAGTGCTTACCTTGGGGGACTAGCGGGAGGGCCCAGCACCGGGGAGCTGTTTTTT. Amino acids: CASSAYLGGLAGGPSTGELFF. The full variable domain, rest sourced from reference TRBV2 and TRBJ2-2, is EPEVTQTPSHQVTQMGQEVILRCVPISNHLYFYWYRQILGQKVEFLVSFYNNEISEKSEIFDDQFSVERPDGSNFTLKIRSTKLEDSAMYFCASSAYLGGLAGGPSTGELFFGEGSRLTVL.

The chain links TRBV5-4 to TRBJ2-7, with TRBD1 matching 9 bases. The germline V gene has CDR1 SGHNT and CDR2 YYREEE (reference sequence). CDR3 length: 14 amino acids. V lost 4 bases, J lost 9 bases, and 11 bases stayed unmatched. CDR3 protein: CASSDRDRVHVQYF. The CDR3 DNA is TGTGCCAGCAGCGACCGGGACAGGGTCCACGTGCAGTACTTC.

V and J are TRBV28 and TRBJ2-6, with 7 bases matching TRBD2. V was clipped by 3 bases and J by 0 bases; unmatched bases: 8. The CDR3 is made up of 18 amino acids. Germline loops: CDR1 MDHEN, CDR2 SYDVKM. CDR3 residues: CASSFGGGLASGANVLTF. DNA of the CDR3: TGTGCCAGCAGTTTTGGGGGGGGATTGGCCTCTGGGGCCAACGTCCTGACTTTC.

This clone was picked up one time. The rearrangement uses TRBV27 and TRBJ2-1, with 9 bases that match TRBD1. CDR3 size: 18 residues. The V segment lost 4 bases and the J segment 1 base; nucleotides outside the gene matches: 11. The germline V gene encodes CDR1 MNHEY and CDR2 SMNVEV (reference sequence). The CDR3 spells CASSSGTGPLLSYNEQFF. The CDR3 DNA reads as TGTGCCAGCAGTTCAGGGACAGGGCCTTTGTTATCCTACAATGAGCAGTTCTTC.

The chain is built from TRBV7-2 and TRBJ2-7, with D possibly being TRBD1 (6 bases). The V and J ends lost 5 bases and 4 bases respectively, with 12 bases between them. The CDR3 is 13 residues long. Germline CDR1 is SGHTA and CDR2 is FQGNSA. The CDR3 protein is CASSPSGQYEQYF. The CDR3 nucleotides are TGTGCCAGCAGCCCCTCCGGACAGTACGAGCAGTACTTC.

V usage is TRBV19 and J usage is TRBJ2-5; a possible D gene is TRBD1 (6 bases). CDR3 length equals 14 residues. CDR1 LNHDA and CDR2 SQIVND come from the germline V gene (reference sequence). V lost 3 bases and J lost 2, with 10 bases in between. CDR3 nucleotides: TGTGCCAGTAGTATGAGGACAGCTCAAGAGACCCAGTACTTC. Amino acid sequence: CASSMRTAQETQYF. The full variable domain, in which reference TRBV19 and TRBJ2-5 provide the parts outside the CDR3, is DGGITQSPKYLFRKEGQNVTLSCEQNLNHDAMYWYRQDPGQGLRLIYYSQIVNDFQKGDIAEGYSVSREKKESFPLTVTSAQKNPTAFYLCASSMRTAQETQYFGPGTRLLVL.

This chain links TRBV10-2 with TRBJ2-7, with 7 bases identical to TRBD1. This CDR3 region has 15 residues. Germline V lookup: CDR1 WSHSY, CDR2 SAAADI. V shed 4 bases and J 2 bases; nucleotides not matched to a gene: 8. The CDR3 protein is CASSAGQSKTYEQYF. CDR3 nucleotide sequence: TGCGCCAGCAGTGCGGGACAGTCGAAAACCTACGAGCAGTACTTC.

The chain joins TRBV6-4 to TRBJ2-7, with D maybe TRBD1 (6 bases). In germline, CDR1 is MRHNA, CDR2 SNTAGT. The CDR3 is 14 residues long. The germline V and J ends were trimmed by 11 bases and 6 bases, with 23 bases remaining between them. DNA for the CDR3: TGTGCCGGAGGACAGTTAAAGAACCCAACCGAGCAGTACTTC. Its translation is CAGGQLKNPTEQYF.

This chain connects TRBV28 to TRBJ1-2, with 8 bases fitting TRBD1. CDR1 is MDHEN, CDR2 SYDVKM, per germline. J was trimmed by 2 bases and V by 8 bases; bases with no gene match: 7. CDR3 size: 14 residues. The CDR3 nucleotides are TGTGCCAGCCGAAGGACAGGGTTGAACTATGGCTACACCTTC. This codes for CASRRTGLNYGYTF.

The rearrangement links TRBV6-6 to TRBJ2-7; 11 nucleotides agree with TRBD1. CDR1 and CDR2 from the germline V gene are MNHNY and SVGAGI (reference sequence). The junction had 5 bases not matched to a gene; V was cut back by 4 bases and J by 3 bases. The CDR3 spans 15 residues. CDR3: CASSSRDRGYYEQYF. For the CDR3, the DNA is TGTGCCAGCAGTTCCCGGGACAGGGGGTACTACGAGCAGTACTTC.

This chain uses TRBV27 with TRBJ2-2; D may be TRBD2 (5 bases). Trimming took off 6 bases at V and 5 bases at J, with 13 bases between the two ends. The CDR3 has 14 amino acids. Per the germline V gene, CDR1 is MNHEY and CDR2 is SMNVEV (reference sequence). This CDR3 is CASRPGYITGELFF. The CDR3 bases are TGTGCCAGCAGACCGGGATACATTACCGGGGAGCTGTTTTTT.

The V gene is TRBV4-2, the J gene TRBJ2-1; 7 bases agree with TRBD2. Germline V gene lookup returns CDR1 LGHNA and CDR2 YNFKEQ. The CDR3 spans 16 residues. V shed 2 bases and J 1 base; nucleotides not matched to a gene: 5. The CDR3 DNA follows: TGTGCCAGCAGCCAATCAAAACTAGCGTCCTACAATGAGCAGTTCTTC. Amino acid sequence: CASSQSKLASYNEQFF.

The sample holds a few counts of this clone. The J gene is TRBJ1-2, the V gene TRBV7-9; D remains unclear. This CDR3 is 12 amino acids long. Trimming left V 2 bases short and J 6 bases short, with 7 bases between. Germline CDR1 SEHNR, CDR2 FQNEAQ (reference sequence). The CDR3 DNA follows: TGTGCCAGCAGCTTACCCGGTCATGGCTACACCTTC. Translation gives CASSLPGHGYTF.